These 17 T cell receptor beta chains share one sample of origin, sequenced in a study of control samples from healthy donors and cancer patients. Produced via immunoSEQ multiplex PCR; TCRdb's table is partial and in-frame only. The table lists approximately 180,000 clones, 75% to 95% of them singletons. The sample comprised blood. These receptors originate from a woman aged 40 to 55 in good health.

The CDR3 DNA reads as TGTGCCAGCAGTTACACCCCCCTCGGTAGAGCTTTCTTT. This codes for CASSYTPLGRAFF. This chain links TRBV6-6 with TRBJ1-1; the D is unclear. This CDR3 is built from 13 residues. The V end was cut by 2 bases, the J end by 10 bases, with 14 bases between. Germline V gene lookup returns CDR1 MNHNY and CDR2 SVGAGI (reference sequence).

The chain combines TRBV19 with TRBJ1-2, with 12 bases matching TRBD1. CDR3 length equals 15 residues. From germline, CDR1 is LNHDA and CDR2 SQIVND (reference sequence). V lost 6 bases, J lost 8 bases, and 10 bases stayed unmatched. The CDR3 here is CASSSRDRGRWGYTF. CDR3 sequence (DNA): TGTGCCAGTAGCTCCCGGGACAGGGGGCGCTGGGGCTACACCTTC. The whole variable domain, remainder taken from reference TRBV19 and TRBJ1-2, is DGGITQSPKYLFRKEGQNVTLSCEQNLNHDAMYWYRQDPGQGLRLIYYSQIVNDFQKGDIAEGYSVSREKKESFPLTVTSAQKNPTAFYLCASSSRDRGRWGYTFGSGTRLTVV.

The rearrangement joins TRBV12-1 to TRBJ2-1; the listed D gene, TRBD2, was not tested against the DNA. TRBV12-1 is a recognized pseudogene. The CDR3 has 17 amino acids. CDR3 amino acids: CASSFVFPGGPYNEQFF. CDR3 DNA sequence: TGTGCCAGCAGCTTTGTCTTCCCCGGGGGGCCTTACAATGAGCAGTTCTTC.

The chain recombines TRBV6-4 with TRBJ2-7; tentative D call: TRBD2 (5 bases). This CDR3 is 15 amino acids long. Trimming took 6 bases from V and 5 from J, leaving 20 bases between them. Germline loops: CDR1 MRHNA, CDR2 SNTAGT. The CDR3 DNA reads as TGTGCCAGCAGGGGATTAATGGTGGCGGGCCACGAGCAGTACTTC. The encoded protein is CASRGLMVAGHEQYF.

This clone was recorded once. The chain employs TRBV27 and TRBJ2-7, with D hard to call. Trimming removed 7 bases from V and 3 bases from J, with 10 bases in between. The CDR3 is 12 residues long. Per germline, CDR1 MNHEY and CDR2 SMNVEV (reference sequence). The CDR3 coding sequence is TGTGCCAGCAACGAGTGGGGCTACGAGCAGTACTTC. Translation: CASNEWGYEQYF.

This clone appeared a single time. V gene TRBV11-3 combines with J gene TRBJ2-1, with D possibly matching TRBD1 (5 bases). V was trimmed by 5 bases and J by 0 bases, leaving 17 bases between them. Germline V gene data show CDR1 as SGHNT and CDR2 as YENEEA. The CDR3 length is 17 residues. In DNA form, the CDR3 reads TGTGCCAGCAGCCCGATCAGGGCGGAGAGCTCCTACAATGAGCAGTTCTTC. Its translation: CASSPIRAESSYNEQFF.

This chain uses TRBV5-8 with TRBJ2-2; the D gene is possibly TRBD2 (5 bases). The CDR3 sequence is 14 residues long. V was clipped by 4 bases and J by 1 base, with 8 bases between them. Germline CDR1 is SGHTS and CDR2 is YDEGEE. CDR3 sequence reads: CASSPGLNTGELFF. The CDR3 nucleotides are TGTGCCAGCAGCCCCGGACTGAACACCGGGGAGCTGTTTTTT.

In nucleotides, the CDR3 is TGTGCCAGCAGTGACCTCCGGGCCCCTTTCGGCTACACCTTC. Amino acid sequence: CASSDLRAPFGYTF. The chain uses TRBV9 and TRBJ1-2, with no clear D. Germline lookup yields CDR1 SGDLS and CDR2 YYNGEE. CDR3 length: 14 residues. V was cut by 5 bases and J by 8 bases, with 19 bases left in between. Full variable domain (remainder filled in from reference TRBV9 and TRBJ1-2): DSGVTQTPKHLITATGQRVTLRCSPRSGDLSVYWYQQSLDQGLQFLIQYYNGEERAKGNILERFSAQQFPDLHSELNLSSLELGDSALYFCASSDLRAPFGYTFGSGTRLTVV.

This clone was seen only once. The gene calls are TRBV19 and TRBJ1-1, with no clear D. Trimming took off 3 bases at V and 1 base at J, with 12 bases between the two ends. The germline gives CDR1 LNHDA, CDR2 SQIVND (reference sequence). The CDR3 is 15 residues long. The CDR3 region is CASSIGGLGNTEAFF. CDR3 sequence (DNA): TGTGCCAGTAGTATCGGCGGTCTCGGGAACACTGAAGCTTTCTTT.

CDR3 nucleotides: TGCGCCAGCAGCCAAGGGATACCCTACCAAGACTATGGCTACACCTTC. This codes for CASSQGIPYQDYGYTF. V usage is TRBV4-1 and J usage is TRBJ1-2; D uncertain. The germline V and J ends were trimmed by 1 base and 3 bases, with 15 bases remaining between them. CDR1 is MGHRA and CDR2 is YSYEKL in the germline V gene. This CDR3 has 16 residues.

The chain has TRBV19 and TRBJ2-2, with 8 nucleotides matching TRBD1. The CDR3 covers 15 residues. After removal of 5 bases from V and 2 bases from J, the junction contained 4 bases not matched to a gene. Germline CDR1 LNHDA, CDR2 SQIVND (reference sequence). CDR3 protein: CASSSRGQNTGELFF. The CDR3 DNA reads TGTGCCAGTAGTTCCAGGGGGCAAAACACCGGGGAGCTGTTTTTT.

This clone appeared a few times. This chain connects TRBV7-7 to TRBJ2-2; 10 nucleotides agree with TRBD1. This CDR3 has 15 amino acids. V lost 5 bases, J lost 5 bases, and 5 bases stayed unmatched. Germline CDR1 is SSHAT and CDR2 is FNYEAQ (reference sequence). This chain's CDR3 is CASSPGTGDTGELFF. CDR3 nucleotide sequence: TGTGCCAGCAGCCCCGGGACAGGGGATACCGGGGAGCTGTTTTTT. The full variable domain, in which reference TRBV7-7 and TRBJ2-2 provide the parts outside the CDR3, is GAGVSQSPRYKVTKRGQDVTLRCDPISSHATLYWYQQALGQGPEFLTYFNYEAQPDKSGLPSDRFSAERPEGSISTLTIQRTEQRDSAMYRCASSPGTGDTGELFFGEGSRLTVL.

The rearrangement joins TRBV2 to TRBJ2-1; D could derive from TRBD1 or TRBD2 (5 bases each). From germline, CDR1 is SNHLY and CDR2 FYNNEI. There are 12 residues in the CDR3. CDR3 nucleotides: TGTGCAACAGCGGAAGGGGCTGGAGAGCAGTTCTTC. Amino acid sequence: CATAEGAGEQFF.

This chain connects TRBV3-1 (or the pseudogene TRBV3-2) to TRBJ2-5; TRBD2 is a possible D gene (5 bases). Per germline, CDR1 LGHDT and CDR2 YNNKEL (reference sequence). This CDR3 spans 15 amino acids. Trimming shortened V by 4 bases and J by 5 bases, and 17 bases separated the two germline ends. The CDR3 is CASSPPLALMETQYF. The CDR3, as DNA: TGTGCCAGCAGCCCTCCTCTAGCACTAATGGAGACCCAGTACTTC.

The chain links TRBV6-2 or TRBV6-3 to TRBJ1-3; 7 bases agree with TRBD1. This CDR3 region has 15 residues. J was trimmed by 8 bases and V by 0 bases; bases with no gene match: 7. Germline lookup yields CDR1 MNHEY and CDR2 SVGEGT. The chain's CDR3 is CASSYSKGAADTIYF. DNA for the CDR3: TGTGCCAGCAGTTACTCTAAGGGGGCCGCGGACACCATATATTTT.

The chain carries TRBV11-2 and TRBJ1-5, with TRBD1 as a possible D gene (5 bases). Trimming removed 5 bases from V and 4 bases from J, with 9 bases in between. Germline V CDR1 and CDR2: SGHAT, FQNNGV. CDR3 size: 13 residues. The DNA for the CDR3 is TGTGCCAGCAGCCAACAGGAGAATCAGCCCCAGCATTTT. This codes for CASSQQENQPQHF. Full variable domain (outside the CDR3, taken from reference TRBV11-2 and TRBJ1-5): EAGVAQSPRYKIIEKRQSVAFWCNPISGHATLYWYQQILGQGPKLLIQFQNNGVVDDSQLPKDRFSAERLKGVDSTLKIQPAKLEDSAVYLCASSQQENQPQHFGDGTRLSIL.

The chain couples TRBV12-5 to TRBJ1-2; TRBD1 aligns across 9 bases. CDR1 and CDR2 from the germline V gene are LGHNT and FRNRAP. After removal of 5 bases from V and 7 bases from J, the junction contained 14 bases not matched to a gene. This CDR3 is 16 amino acids long. CDR3: CASGDSIRDRVGGYTF. Written as DNA, the CDR3 is TGTGCTAGTGGTGATTCGATACGGGACAGGGTGGGTGGCTACACCTTC.